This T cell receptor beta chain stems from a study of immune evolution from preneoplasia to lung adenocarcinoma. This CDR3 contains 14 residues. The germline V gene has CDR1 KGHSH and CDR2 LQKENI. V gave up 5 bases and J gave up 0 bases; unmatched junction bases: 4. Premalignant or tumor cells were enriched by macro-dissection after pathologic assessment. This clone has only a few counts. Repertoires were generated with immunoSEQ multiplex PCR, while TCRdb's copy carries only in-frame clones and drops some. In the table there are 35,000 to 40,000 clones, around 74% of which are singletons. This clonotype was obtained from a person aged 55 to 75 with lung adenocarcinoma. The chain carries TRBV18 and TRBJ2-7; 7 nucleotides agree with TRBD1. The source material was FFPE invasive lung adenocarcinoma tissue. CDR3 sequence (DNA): TGTGCCAGCTCATCACAGGGGAGCTCCTACGAGCAGTACTTC. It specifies CASSSQGSSYEQYF.